These 27 T cell receptor beta chains came from one sample sequenced in a study of blood T cell repertoires in COVID-19. Sequencing was performed with immunoSEQ multiplex PCR; in TCRdb, only in-frame clones are kept and a portion is missing. The sample holds 200,000 to 250,000 clones, roughly 82% seen once. The specimen was peripheral blood. The receptors were gathered from a human donor in a cohort sampled during active COVID-19.

V usage is TRBV6-6 and J usage is TRBJ1-3; D gene unclear. CDR1 is MNHNY and CDR2 is SVGAGI in the germline V gene (reference sequence). The ends were cut back, 8 bases at V and 7 bases at J, with 15 bases in the middle. The CDR3 extends over 13 amino acids. The CDR3 loop is CASELVPSNTIYF. In DNA form, the CDR3 reads TGTGCCAGCGAGTTGGTCCCCTCTAACACCATATATTTT.

The rearrangement joins TRBV21-1 to TRBJ2-2; the table's D call, TRBD2, was not checked against the DNA. TRBV21-1 constitutes a pseudogene. CDR3 size: 17 residues. CDR3 residues: CASSKTSGSGVTGELFF. The CDR3, as DNA: TGTGCCAGCAGCAAAACTAGCGGGAGCGGGGTCACCGGGGAGCTGTTTTTT.

V and J are TRBV27 and TRBJ2-1; TRBD1 matches 9 bases. The CDR3 loop spans 14 amino acids. The junction had 8 bases not matched to a gene; V was cut back by 6 bases and J by 8 bases. CDR1 MNHEY and CDR2 SMNVEV come from the germline V gene (reference sequence). The CDR3 bases are TGTGCCAGCAGAACAGGGACAGGGTCCCATGAGCAGTTCTTC. It encodes CASRTGTGSHEQFF.

This clone has a handful of counts. The chain has TRBV7-2 and TRBJ2-7, with 10 bases fitting TRBD2. The V gene's germline CDR1 is SGHTA and CDR2 FQGNSA. The CDR3 totals 16 residues. V gave up 1 base and J gave up 5 bases; unmatched junction bases: 8. The CDR3 is CASSLGASGRQDEQYF. The CDR3, as DNA: TGTGCCAGCAGCTTAGGGGCTAGCGGGAGACAAGACGAGCAGTACTTC. The full variable domain, with the rest looked up from reference TRBV7-2 and TRBJ2-7, is GAGVSQSPSNKVTEKGKDVELRCDPISGHTALYWYRQSLGQGLEFLIYFQGNSAPDKSGLPSDRFSAERTGGSVSTLTIQRTQQEDSAVYLCASSLGASGRQDEQYFGPGTRLTVT.

V gene TRBV11-2 combines with J gene TRBJ1-1; the D gene is possibly TRBD1 (6 bases). The V gene's germline CDR1 is SGHAT and CDR2 FQNNGV. The CDR3 covers 14 residues. V lost 5 bases and J lost 0, with 10 bases in between. In DNA form, the CDR3 reads TGTGCCAGCAGCAATACAGGGATGAACACTGAAGCTTTCTTT. Translated, it gives CASSNTGMNTEAFF.

CDR3 bases: TGTGCCAGCAGCTTGGGGGCAGGGGGCTCCTACGAGCAGTACTTC. This codes for CASSLGAGGSYEQYF. This chain joins TRBV5-6 and TRBJ2-7; 7 nucleotides agree with TRBD1. The germline V gene has CDR1 SGHDT and CDR2 YYEEEE. CDR3 length equals 15 residues. The J segment lost 0 bases and the V segment lost 0 bases, leaving 3 bases of the junction unmatched.

V usage is TRBV10-3 and J usage is TRBJ1-2, with D possibly matching TRBD1 (5 bases). Germline V gene lookup returns CDR1 ENHRY and CDR2 SYGVKD. The germline V and J ends were trimmed by 2 bases and 0 bases, with 13 bases remaining between them. CDR3 length equals 16 residues. DNA for the CDR3: TGTGCCATCAGTGAGCAGGGTCCCATAACTAACTATGGCTACACCTTC. This codes for CAISEQGPITNYGYTF.

The V gene is TRBV5-1, the J gene TRBJ1-1, with D hard to call. The V and J ends lost 4 bases and 6 bases respectively, with 16 bases between them. The CDR3 runs 14 residues. Germline V gene sequence: CDR1 SGHRS, CDR2 YFSETQ. DNA for the CDR3: TGCGCCAGCAGCCCCCTCACCGCGGGGTCTGAAGCTTTCTTT. Its protein is CASSPLTAGSEAFF.

This rearrangement joins TRBV5-1 to TRBJ2-3; 13 positions agree with TRBD2. The ends lost 4 bases at V and 3 bases at J; junction bases unmatched: 5. The CDR3 is made up of 16 amino acids. Germline CDR1 reads SGHRS; CDR2 reads YFSETQ. The CDR3 sequence: CASSPTSGRVTDTQYF. The CDR3 nucleotides read TGCGCCAGCAGCCCAACTAGCGGGAGGGTGACAGATACGCAGTATTTT.

This clone was counted a single time. This chain connects TRBV10-1 to TRBJ2-7; maybe TRBD1 (6 bases). The CDR3 contains 13 residues. Germline V gene lookup returns CDR1 WNHNN and CDR2 SYGVQD (reference sequence). The V end lost 0 bases, the J end lost 7 bases, and 10 bases lay between the germline ends. Here the CDR3 reads CASSESTGWEQYF. The CDR3 DNA reads as TGCGCCAGCAGTGAGTCGACAGGTTGGGAGCAGTACTTC.

The V call is TRBV23-1, the J call TRBJ1-5; 11 nucleotides line up with TRBD1. TRBV23-1 carries the ORF label, with uncertain function. The CDR3 is made up of 21 amino acids. V trimming: 0 bases; J trimming: 0 bases; junction bases outside the gene matches: 13. CDR3 bases: TGCGCCAGCAGTCAATCGCATTTGGTGGGACAGGGGGAAGCTAGCAATCAGCCCCAGCATTTT. This sequence encodes CASSQSHLVGQGEASNQPQHF.

V usage is TRBV5-6 and J usage is TRBJ1-2; D is undetermined. The V end was cut by 2 bases, the J end by 3 bases, with 11 bases between. The CDR3 extends over 14 amino acids. Germline CDR1 reads SGHDT; CDR2 reads YYEEEE. The chain's CDR3 is CASSLVQVDYGYTF. CDR3 sequence (DNA): TGTGCCAGCAGCTTAGTTCAGGTGGACTATGGCTACACCTTC. The whole variable domain, remainder taken from reference TRBV5-6 and TRBJ1-2, is DAGVTQSPTHLIKTRGQQVTLRCSPKSGHDTVSWYQQALGQGPQFIFQYYEEEERQRGNFPDRFSGHQFPNYSSELNVNALLLGDSALYLCASSLVQVDYGYTFGSGTRLTVV.

In this sample, this clone turned up once. The CDR3 DNA follows: TGTGCCAGTAGCCCCGGGACAGCAAACTATGGCTACACCTTC. Translating gives CASSPGTANYGYTF. The chain carries TRBV19 and TRBJ1-2; 7 bases map to TRBD1. This CDR3 has 14 amino acids. Germline V gene data show CDR1 as LNHDA and CDR2 as SQIVND (reference sequence). V was clipped by 6 bases and J by 2 bases; unmatched bases: 6.

The rearrangement links TRBV19 to TRBJ2-1; D is perhaps TRBD2 (5 bases). The germline V gene has CDR1 LNHDA and CDR2 SQIVND (reference sequence). There are 13 residues in the CDR3. With 5 bases removed from V and 9 bases from J, the gap between germline ends came to 14 bases. This chain's CDR3 is CASSVARVGEQFF. The CDR3 DNA is TGTGCCAGTAGTGTGGCGCGGGTGGGTGAGCAGTTCTTC.

The rearrangement links TRBV5-1 to TRBJ2-7; the D is unclear. Germline V gives CDR1 SGHRS, CDR2 YFSETQ. Trimming cost V 0 bases and J 3 bases, with 10 bases left between them. The CDR3 is made up of 14 amino acids. CDR3 sequence: CASSLGTLGYEQYF. For the CDR3, the DNA is TGCGCCAGCAGCTTGGGCACGCTCGGCTACGAGCAGTACTTC.

This clone was recorded only once. This chain joins TRBV7-2 and TRBJ2-1, with D maybe TRBD2 (6 bases). The CDR3 contains 19 residues. Germline CDR1 is SGHTA and CDR2 is FQGNSA. Trimming took 0 bases from V and 4 from J, leaving 22 bases between them. The CDR3 DNA reads as TGTGCCAGCAGCTTAGCGCCGGCTAGCGAACCCATAACATACAATGAGCAGTTCTTC. Its protein is CASSLAPASEPITYNEQFF.

DNA of the CDR3: TGTGCCAGCAGCTTGTGGGACAGTACCTACGAGCAGTACTTC. It codes for CASSLWDSTYEQYF. The gene calls are TRBV5-5 and TRBJ2-7, with 7 positions matching TRBD1. The trim removed 1 base at V and 2 bases at J, leaving 3 bases unmatched. The CDR3 runs to 14 residues. Per the germline V gene, CDR1 is SGHKS and CDR2 is YYEKEE (reference sequence).

This chain joins TRBV18 and TRBJ2-5, with TRBD2 matching over 7 bases. The length of the CDR3 is 14 residues. V was clipped by 4 bases and J by 2 bases; unmatched bases: 4. Germline V gives CDR1 KGHSH, CDR2 LQKENI. The CDR3 coding sequence is TGTGCCAGCTCACGGCTAGCGGATCAAGAGACCCAGTACTTC. It translates to CASSRLADQETQYF.

CDR3 DNA sequence: TGTGCCAGCAGCTTAGATGCAGGGATCGTGGGGACAGATACGCAGTATTTT. It encodes CASSLDAGIVGTDTQYF. The chain has TRBV11-2 and TRBJ2-3; D perhaps matches TRBD1 (5 bases). This CDR3 region has 17 residues. Germline CDR1 and CDR2: SGHAT and FQNNGV. V was clipped by 0 bases and J by 3 bases, with 16 bases between them.

The V call is TRBV9, the J call TRBJ2-1; no clear D. V was cut by 4 bases and J by 0 bases, with 11 bases left in between. Germline assignment: CDR1 SGDLS and CDR2 YYNGEE. This CDR3 contains 15 residues. The CDR3 sequence is CASSPSVSSYNEQFF. CDR3 coding DNA: TGTGCCAGCAGCCCATCGGTGAGCTCCTACAATGAGCAGTTCTTC.

V and J are TRBV5-1 and TRBJ1-1, with TRBD1 matching over 11 bases. This CDR3 spans 17 amino acids. CDR1 is SGHRS and CDR2 is YFSETQ in the germline V gene. Unmatched junction bases numbered 12, after V lost 4 bases and J lost 4 bases. CDR3 amino acids: CASSPPSAGTGGTEAFF. The CDR3 DNA is TGCGCCAGCAGCCCTCCCTCGGCCGGGACAGGGGGCACTGAAGCTTTCTTT.

This clone was observed once. This chain connects TRBV18 to TRBJ1-1; TRBD1 is a possible D gene (5 bases). The germline V and J ends were trimmed by 2 bases and 5 bases, with 15 bases remaining between them. The CDR3 length is 15 residues. Germline assignment: CDR1 KGHSH and CDR2 LQKENI. The CDR3 bases are TGTGCCAGCTCACCATCGGCCCGGGGGAGAACTGAAGCTTTCTTT. Translating gives CASSPSARGRTEAFF.

This clone is a singleton in its sample. V is TRBV5-4 and J is TRBJ1-6; D not certain. CDR1 and CDR2 from the germline V gene are SGHNT and YYREEE (reference sequence). V lost 1 base, J lost 6 bases, and 11 bases lay in between. The CDR3 extends over 15 amino acids. The CDR3 here is CASSLQGGANSPLHF. CDR3 DNA sequence: TGTGCCAGCAGCTTGCAAGGCGGTGCTAATTCACCCCTCCACTTT.

The chain links TRBV7-8 to TRBJ2-7, with 7 bases that match TRBD1. The CDR3 length is 18 residues. With V trimmed by 1 base and J by 1 base, 13 bases remained unmatched. Germline CDR1 reads SGHVS; CDR2 reads FQNEAQ. CDR3: CASSLVIYLGQQSYEQYF. The CDR3 DNA reads TGTGCCAGCAGCTTAGTAATATATCTGGGACAGCAGTCCTACGAGCAGTACTTC. The full variable domain, completed using reference TRBV7-8 and TRBJ2-7, is GAGVSQSPRYKVAKRGQDVALRCDPISGHVSLFWYQQALGQGPEFLTYFQNEAQLDKSGLPSDRFFAERPEGSVSTLKIQRTQQEDSAVYLCASSLVIYLGQQSYEQYFGPGTRLTVT.

The chain recombines TRBV11-2 with TRBJ2-5; maybe TRBD2 (7 bases). This CDR3 contains 15 residues. Germline assignment: CDR1 SGHAT and CDR2 FQNNGV. V lost 2 bases to trimming and J lost 5 bases, with 15 bases between them. CDR3 region: CASSLKGGGIETQYF. The CDR3 DNA follows: TGTGCCAGCAGCTTAAAGGGGGGAGGGATCGAGACCCAGTACTTC. Combining the CDR3 with reference TRBV11-2 and TRBJ2-5 gives the whole variable domain EAGVAQSPRYKIIEKRQSVAFWCNPISGHATLYWYQQILGQGPKLLIQFQNNGVVDDSQLPKDRFSAERLKGVDSTLKIQPAKLEDSAVYLCASSLKGGGIETQYFGPGTRLLVL.

The chain employs TRBV7-9 and TRBJ1-4; D unclear. Trimming removed 5 bases at V and 1 base at J, with 11 bases between. The germline V gene has CDR1 SEHNR and CDR2 FQNEAQ (reference sequence). The CDR3 totals 15 residues. Here the CDR3 DNA reads TGTGCCAGCAGCCGAGGGTCGAAAACTAATGAAAAACTGTTTTTT. Translated, it gives CASSRGSKTNEKLFF.

In DNA form, the CDR3 reads TGTGCCAGCAGTTCTGGGACAAAGGGGCGGGAGACCCAGTACTTC. This sequence encodes CASSSGTKGRETQYF. V and J are TRBV6-6 and TRBJ2-5, with D possibly TRBD1 on 6 matching bases. CDR1 and CDR2 from the germline V gene are MNHNY and SVGAGI (reference sequence). V lost 4 bases, J lost 5 bases, and 17 bases lay in between. The CDR3 covers 15 residues.